The rows below give T cell receptor beta chains drawn from one sample of a study of CD8+CD57+ T cells in acquired aplastic anemia. TCRdb re-derived calls from the reads in MiXCR, one entry per CDR3 protein. The sample has hundreds of thousands of distinct CDR3 sequences, approximately 57% seen once. The sample consisted of sorted CD4+, CD8+, or CD8+CD57+ T cells (not recorded which) from PBMCs. Receptors were obtained from a human donor with severe aplastic anemia or a healthy control (not recorded which). Both conserved end residues are part of each CDR3. The D gene is left open where the match is weak. Size values are once, few and many counts, or a class for expanded clones, and some rows have none.

V	J	D	size	CDR3	DNA
TRBV10-2	TRBJ2-5	.	.	CASSGDPGTQYF	TGCGCCAGCAGCGGGGACCCTGGGACCCAGTACTTC
TRBV10-3	TRBJ1-3	.	many	CAAAGTLVDTIYF	TGTGCCGCCGCCGGGACACTCGTGGACACCATATATTTT
TRBV6-2/TRBV6-3	TRBJ1-2	TRBD1	many	CASSYRQGNNYGYTF	TGTGCCAGCAGTTACCGACAGGGTAACAACTATGGCTACACCTTC
TRBV7-9	TRBJ2-7	.	.	CASSLGPGDEQYF	TGTGCCAGCAGCTTAGGTCCAGGGGACGAGCAGTACTTC
TRBV15	TRBJ1-3	TRBD1	.	CATRGQKGRNTIYF	TGTGCCACCAGGGGACAGAAGGGGAGGAACACCATATATTTT
TRBV10-3	TRBJ2-3	.	.	CAINAGLGFTDTQYF	TGTGCCATCAATGCCGGCCTCGGGTTCACAGATACGCAGTATTTT
TRBV15	TRBJ2-1	.	.	CATSRDRPTSYNEQFF	TGTGCCACCAGCAGAGATCGGCCGACTTCCTACAATGAGCAGTTCTTC
TRBV7-2	TRBJ2-5	.	few	CASTQDGGRETQYF	TGTGCCAGCACCCAAGACGGGGGTAGGGAGACCCAGTACTTC
TRBV20-1	TRBJ1-1	.	many	CSARDDQGRTEAFF	TGCAGTGCTAGAGATGATCAGGGTCGCACTGAAGCTTTCTTT
TRBV5-1	TRBJ1-1	TRBD1	.	CASSVDRGRTEAFF	TGCGCCAGCAGCGTGGACAGGGGGAGGACTGAAGCTTTCTTT
TRBV19	TRBJ1-3	.	.	CASSTPRGSGSTIYF	TGTGCCAGTAGTACCCCCAGGGGCTCTGGAAGCACCATATATTTT
TRBV9	TRBJ1-3	TRBD1	many	CASSQGQADGNTIYF	TGTGCCAGCAGCCAAGGACAGGCCGATGGAAACACCATATATTTT
TRBV9	TRBJ1-6	TRBD1	once	CASSVSTTGGNSPLHF	TGTGCCAGCAGCGTTTCCACGACAGGGGGCAATTCACCCCTCCACTTT
TRBV19	TRBJ1-5	.	.	CGTQADHNQPQHF	TGTGGGACTCAAGCAGATCACAATCAGCCCCAGCATTTT
TRBV7-3	TRBJ2-3	.	once	CASSYQGSDTQYF	TGTGCCAGCAGCTACCAGGGGTCAGATACGCAGTATTTT
TRBV7-3	TRBJ2-5	TRBD1	.	CASSSGTGGWETQCF	TGTGCCAGCAGCTCCGGGACAGGGGGTTGGGAGACCCAGTGCTTC
TRBV4-1	TRBJ1-2	.	many	CASSQDEGGGYTF	TGCGCCAGCAGCCAAGATGAGGGGGGGGGCTACACCTTC
TRBV19	TRBJ2-3	TRBD1	.	CASSMRTGITDTQYF	TGTGCCAGTAGTATGCGGACAGGGATCACAGATACGCAGTATTTT
TRBV5-4	TRBJ2-1	.	.	CASSPGANEQFF	TGTGCCAGCAGCCCCGGGGCCAATGAGCAGTTCTTC
TRBV19	TRBJ1-6	TRBD1	.	CASSTGQGPNSPLHF	TGTGCCAGTAGTACAGGACAGGGCCCTAATTCACCCCTCCACTTT
TRBV19	TRBJ1-1	.	.	CASSIDPADTEAFF	TGTGCCAGTAGTATAGACCCGGCAGACACTGAAGCTTTCTTT
TRBV25-1	TRBJ2-7	TRBD1	.	CASSVSGDRSYEQYF	TGTGCCAGCAGCGTTTCAGGGGACAGATCCTACGAGCAGTACTTC
TRBV7-2	TRBJ2-2	TRBD1	.	CASSRDQTGAIGELFF	TGTGCCAGCAGCCGAGACCAGACAGGGGCTATCGGGGAGCTGTTTTTT
TRBV24-1	TRBJ2-3	.	few	CATSDLGRDTTDTQYF	TGTGCCACCAGTGATTTGGGTCGGGACACGACAGATACGCAGTATTTT
TRBV11-3	TRBJ2-2	.	.	CASSSSLRSVNTGELFF	TGTGCCAGCAGCTCCTCCCTTAGGTCTGTAAACACCGGGGAGCTGTTTTTT
TRBV11-2	TRBJ2-7	TRBD2	many	CASSLVLLAGGTYEQYF	TGTGCCAGCAGCTTAGTTCTCCTAGCGGGGGGGACCTACGAGCAGTACTTC
TRBV24-1	TRBJ2-1	.	few	CATSANYNEQFF	TGTGCCACCAGTGCTAACTACAATGAGCAGTTCTTC
TRBV15	TRBJ2-7	.	.	CATSRVGSEAIYEQYF	TGTGCCACCAGCAGAGTGGGCAGTGAGGCGATCTACGAGCAGTACTTC
TRBV24-1	TRBJ1-1	.	.	CATSDDWGKAFF	TGTGCCACCAGTGATGATTGGGGTAAAGCTTTCTTT
TRBV29-1	TRBJ2-1	.	many	CSVHQGRGVFGNEQFF	TGCAGCGTCCACCAAGGTCGAGGGGTGTTTGGCAATGAGCAGTTCTTC